Listed below are T cell receptor beta chains from one sample, sequenced in a study of blood T cell repertoires in COVID-19. The repertoire was sequenced with immunoSEQ multiplex PCR; TCRdb's copy has only in-frame clones and lacks some. The sample holds 300,000 to 450,000 clones, around nine tenths seen once. The sequencing input was peripheral blood. The source of these receptors is a human donor in a cohort sampled during active COVID-19. The CDR3 runs from the conserved cysteine through the conserved F or W. The order of the fields is clone size, D gene, V gene, J gene, CDR3 protein, CDR3 DNA. The D gene is left open where the match is weak. The listing skips clone size in some rows; elsewhere it reads once, few, many or a size class.

NA,NA,TRBV10-1,TRBJ2-2,CASSERPSSDYGELFF,TGCGCCAGCAGTGAGCGGCCTTCTAGCGATTACGGGGAGCTGTTTTTT
NA,NA,TRBV13,TRBJ2-7,CASSARGNPYEQYF,TGTGCCAGCAGCGCCCGCGGGAATCCCTACGAGCAGTACTTC
NA,NA,TRBV5-1,TRBJ2-1,CASRRDGTYNEQFF,TGCGCCAGCAGGCGGGACGGTACCTACAATGAGCAGTTCTTC
once,TRBD1,TRBV19,TRBJ1-3,CASSGQAISGNTIYF,TGTGCCAGTAGTGGACAGGCGATCTCTGGAAACACCATATATTTT
NA,TRBD1,TRBV30,TRBJ1-6,CAWGQRGTAYNSPLHF,TGTGCCTGGGGACAACGCGGGACAGCCTATAATTCACCCCTCCACTTT
NA,TRBD1,TRBV15,TRBJ1-2,CATSRDQGGGYTF,TGTGCCACCAGCAGAGATCAGGGGGGCGGCTACACCTTC
NA,TRBD2,TRBV7-2,TRBJ2-5,CASSSPWGLAGAETQYF,TGTGCCAGCAGCTCACCGTGGGGACTAGCGGGGGCAGAGACCCAGTACTTC
once,TRBD2,TRBV3-1/TRBV3-2,TRBJ2-3,CASSPALSGGDRTDTQYF,TGTGCCAGCAGCCCGGCCCTCAGCGGGGGGGATAGAACAGATACGCAGTATTTT
NA,NA,TRBV7-2,TRBJ2-3,CASSPTWAESTDTQYF,TGTGCCAGCAGCCCCACTTGGGCAGAGAGCACAGATACGCAGTATTTT
NA,NA,TRBV27,TRBJ2-7,CASSPRDTPYEQYF,TGTGCCAGCAGCCCCCGGGACACTCCCTACGAGCAGTACTTC
once,NA,TRBV20-1,TRBJ1-1,CSASYRVNTEAFF,TGCAGTGCTAGTTACAGGGTGAACACTGAAGCTTTCTTT
NA,TRBD1,TRBV5-4,TRBJ2-3,CASSWQGAGEDTQYF,TGTGCCAGCAGCTGGCAGGGGGCCGGGGAAGATACGCAGTATTTT
NA,TRBD1,TRBV28,TRBJ2-4,CASSFPLVGQGGDIQYF,TGTGCCAGCAGTTTCCCTCTAGTGGGACAGGGTGGGGACATTCAGTACTTC
NA,TRBD1,TRBV29-1,TRBJ2-7,CSVRSTGSYEQYF,TGCAGCGTGAGGTCGACAGGGAGTTACGAGCAGTACTTC
NA,TRBD1,TRBV5-1,TRBJ2-2,CASSPQGDGTGELFF,TGCGCCAGCAGCCCCCAGGGGGATGGTACCGGGGAGCTGTTTTTT
NA,NA,TRBV10-3,TRBJ1-1,CAISVGGANTEAFF,TGTGCCATCAGTGTTGGGGGCGCGAACACTGAAGCTTTCTTT
NA,TRBD1,TRBV5-1,TRBJ1-5,CASSLTGVDQPQHF,TGCGCCAGCAGCTTAACAGGGGTGGATCAGCCCCAGCATTTT
NA,TRBD2,TRBV20-1,TRBJ2-7,CSASQSVGRDEQYF,TGCAGTGCCAGTCAGTCGGTGGGGAGGGACGAGCAGTACTTC
NA,NA,TRBV30,TRBJ1-1,CAWVSGENTEAFF,TGTGCCTGGGTTTCTGGAGAGAACACTGAAGCTTTCTTT
NA,NA,TRBV30,TRBJ1-2,CAWSSGTPNYGYTF,TGTGCCTGGAGTAGTGGGACACCTAACTATGGCTACACCTTC
NA,NA,TRBV7-6,TRBJ1-5,CASSPGGARGQPQHF,TGTGCCAGCAGCCCGGGGGGGGCCCGGGGGCAGCCCCAGCATTTT
once,NA,TRBV10-2,TRBJ1-5,CASSTSRTSQPQHF,TGCGCCAGCAGTACGTCCCGGACATCCCAGCCCCAGCATTTT
NA,TRBD1,TRBV5-5,TRBJ1-1,CASSSLRTGGVTEAFF,TGTGCCAGCAGCAGCCTAAGGACAGGGGGCGTCACTGAAGCTTTCTTT
NA,NA,TRBV25-1,TRBJ1-2,CASSEGRQFDRNYGYTF,TGTGCCAGCAGTGAAGGGAGGCAGTTCGACAGAAACTATGGCTACACCTTC
NA,NA,TRBV27,TRBJ1-5,CASSLSRAGQPQHF,TGTGCCAGCAGTTTATCGAGGGCTGGACAGCCCCAGCATTTT
NA,TRBD1,TRBV5-8,TRBJ1-4,CASAQHPGQDNEKLFF,TGTGCCAGCGCACAACACCCAGGACAGGATAATGAAAAACTGTTTTTT
NA,NA,TRBV29-1,TRBJ1-5,CTAAESWDQPQHF,TGCACCGCGGCGGAGTCTTGGGATCAGCCCCAGCATTTT
NA,NA,TRBV5-4,TRBJ2-3,CASSSPRGTELGADTQYF,TGTGCCAGCAGCTCCCCCCGCGGGACCGAACTAGGAGCAGATACGCAGTATTTT
NA,NA,TRBV9,TRBJ1-2,CASSEHPRNGYTF,TGTGCCAGCAGCGAACACCCCAGGAACGGCTACACCTTC
NA,NA,TRBV5-1,TRBJ2-3,CASSTLPGIPTDTQYF,TGCGCCAGCAGCACCCTCCCGGGGATACCCACAGATACGCAGTATTTT
NA,NA,TRBV5-4,TRBJ2-7,CASSHLGALYEQYF,TGTGCCAGCAGCCACTTGGGGGCTCTCTACGAGCAGTACTTC
NA,TRBD2,TRBV28,TRBJ2-3,CASSELAGGRTDTQYF,TGTGCCAGCAGCGAACTAGCGGGAGGCCGCACAGATACGCAGTATTTT
once,NA,TRBV5-4,TRBJ2-1,CASSRTPLVATGNNEQFF,TGTGCCAGCAGCCGGACACCTCTAGTGGCCACCGGCAACAATGAGCAGTTCTTC
NA,NA,TRBV7-8,TRBJ2-3,CASSLSARGRSTDTQYF,TGTGCCAGCAGCTTATCAGCTAGGGGCAGAAGCACAGATACGCAGTATTTT
NA,TRBD1,TRBV4-1,TRBJ2-7,CASSATGWNEQYF,TGCGCCAGCAGCGCGACAGGGTGGAACGAGCAGTACTTC
NA,TRBD1,TRBV25-1,TRBJ2-1,CASSQQGGNEQFF,TGTGCCAGCAGCCAACAGGGGGGCAATGAGCAGTTCTTC
few,NA,TRBV4-1,TRBJ1-5,CASSQEGGLSNQPQHF,TGCGCCAGCAGCCAAGAGGGGGGGCTAAGCAATCAGCCCCAGCATTTT